This T cell receptor (beta chain) came from a study of CD8 T cells in ankylosing spondylitis (dated 2017 in TCRdb). Broadly, across the study: To find TCR variants linked to disease, the study profiled T cell receptor beta repertoires in ankylosing spondylitis patients and healthy donors. Peripheral blood was sampled, and synovial fluid was additionally collected from ankylosing spondylitis patients. The full study cohort comprised 25 ankylosing spondylitis patients and 110 or so healthy donors. On the study overall, not on this receptor specifically: Some motif variants had previously been reported in the synovial fluid and blood of reactive arthritis patients, which suggests shared mechanisms of disease initiation. The disease-linked clones showed a CD8+ phenotype and occurred at relatively low frequencies in peripheral blood. Blood from ankylosing spondylitis patients appeared to be characterized by a TCR beta motif composed of about eight highly homologous amino acid variants. The disease-linked clones were reported as significantly enriched in matched synovial fluid samples from ankylosing spondylitis patients.

Sequencing instrument: Illumina HiSeq 2500. Quantitative 5'-RACE with molecular barcodes was used to prepare TCR beta libraries. In the original analysis: To identify disease-linked TCR variants, a new computational method was used, one built on a probabilistic model of VDJ rearrangement. Using fastp at Q25 and MiXCR, TCRdb reprocessed the public reads and kept productive beta chains. Each CDR3 protein gets just one entry, which takes the most common genes and DNA from the rows behind it. The V and J calls were not made by the authors but by TCRdb's processing. This sample is represented by just over 150,000 distinct CDR3 sequences; around 16% of them were singletons. The top ten clones comprise around 7.6% of the sample. This clonotype has a handful of counts. Its specific antigen is unknown. Base qualities are not at hand, and no much larger clone is one base apart. Reading the germline V gene gives CDR1 MNHNS and CDR2 SASEGT. The CDR3 runs 15 residues from the cysteine to the phenylalanine. The only DNA kept is the CDR3, 45 bases in frame from the first base. V has 6 bases trimmed and J has 6 bases trimmed; junction bases matching no gene number 4.

The source material was blood, either unsorted or a sorted T cell fraction (not recorded which). The TCR sequence derives from a male donor with ankylosing spondylitis or in good health (not recorded which). The chain was built from TRBV6-1 and TRBJ2-2; 13 of the junction bases match TRBD2. The CDR3 is CASSRGLAGAGELFF. The nucleotide sequence is TGTGCCAGCAGCCGCGGACTAGCGGGAGCCGGGGAGCTGTTTTTT.